The sequence of this T cell receptor beta chain was determined in a study of regulatory T cells in long-lasting Graves disease. Study-wide results and limits: With some 2,500 shared public clonotypes, persistent patients exceeded new patients, who shared just over 950. Newly diagnosed Graves' patients had higher TCR diversity than persistent ones.

The CDR3 contains 13 residues. CDR1 and CDR2 (germline): LNHDA, SQIVND (reference sequence). Trimming pared 3 bases from V and 6 bases from J, leaving 8 bases between. As concerns this clonotype: What it recognizes is unknown.

The authors built TCR beta libraries using iRepertoire HTBI primers and Arm-PCR of CDR3 regions. TCRdb used MiXCR to reprocess the multiplex PCR reads, holding one entry per CDR3 protein. The sample consists of roughly 700,000 distinct CDR3 sequences, about 32% of them appearing once. Time point meaning: persistent/refractory GD, antithyroid drugs over 5 years with positive TRAb. PBMC RNA was the source of the TCR library. The patients were drawn from one endocrinology department in Xi'an, China. This specimen was peripheral blood mononuclear cells (PBMCs), taken when the disease was refractory, from a patient treated with antithyroid drugs. This chain joins TRBV19 and TRBJ2-2; the D gene is possibly TRBD2 (5 bases). The TCR sequence derives from a female donor with Graves disease. The CDR3 reads CASSIGGAGELFF. In nucleotides, the CDR3 is TGTGCCAGTAGTATCGGAGGCGCCGGGGAGCTGTTTTTT.